This T cell receptor (beta chain) was recovered during a study of CD8 T cells in ankylosing spondylitis. This clonotype was found many times. Its target is not known. Trimming cost V 0 bases and J 1 base, with 22 bases left between them. The germline V gene encodes CDR1 DFQATT and CDR2 SNEGSKA (reference sequence). The CDR3 has 18 amino acids. Overall study findings and caveats: Apparently characteristic of ankylosing spondylitis blood was a TCR beta motif (eight highly homologous variants). Prior literature has documented some motif variants in synovial fluid and blood from reactive arthritis. In ankylosing spondylitis patients, matched synovial fluid reportedly showed significant enrichment of disease-linked clones.

Using quantitative 5'-RACE with molecular barcodes, the authors made TCR beta libraries. TCRdb re-called the 5' RACE reads with MiXCR, one entry per CDR3 protein. Here the sample spans roughly 130,000 distinct CDR3 sequences, around 13% being singletons. Material: blood, either unsorted or a sorted T cell fraction (not recorded which). This TCR was sampled from a female donor with ankylosing spondylitis or in good health (not recorded which). The rearrangement joins TRBV20-1 to TRBJ2-7; TRBD2 is a possible D gene (7 bases). Written as DNA, the CDR3 is TGCAGTGCTAGAGATAGGGGGGGTACAGCTTCAGGATCCTACGAGCAGTACTTC. Encoded protein: CSARDRGGTASGSYEQYF.